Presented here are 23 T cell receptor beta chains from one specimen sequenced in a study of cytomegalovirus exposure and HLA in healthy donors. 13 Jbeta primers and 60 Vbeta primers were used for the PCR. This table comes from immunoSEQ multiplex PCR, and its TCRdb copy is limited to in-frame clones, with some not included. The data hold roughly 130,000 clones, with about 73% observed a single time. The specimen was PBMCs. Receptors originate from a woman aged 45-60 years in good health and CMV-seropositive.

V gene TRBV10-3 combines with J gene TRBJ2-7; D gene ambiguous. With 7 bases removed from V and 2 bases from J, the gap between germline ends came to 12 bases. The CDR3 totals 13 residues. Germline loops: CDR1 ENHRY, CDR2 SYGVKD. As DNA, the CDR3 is TGTGCCATCACCGCTGCGGTCACCTACGAGCAGTACTTC. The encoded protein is CAITAAVTYEQYF.

The CDR3, as DNA: TGTGCCATCTCAGGACAGTCAAATTACAATGAGCAGTTCTTC. Amino acids: CAISGQSNYNEQFF. The V and J genes are TRBV10-3 and TRBJ2-1, with a possible D match to TRBD1 (6 bases). CDR3 length: 14 residues. Trimming took 8 bases from V and 4 from J, leaving 15 bases between them. Looked up from germline, CDR1 is ENHRY and CDR2 is SYGVKD.

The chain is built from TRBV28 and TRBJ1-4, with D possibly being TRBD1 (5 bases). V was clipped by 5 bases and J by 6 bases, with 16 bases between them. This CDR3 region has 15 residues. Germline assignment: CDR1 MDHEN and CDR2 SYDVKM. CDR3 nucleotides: TGTGCCAGCAGTCCGGGGGGGTCCTCCTATGAAAAACTGTTTTTT. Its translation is CASSPGGSSYEKLFF.

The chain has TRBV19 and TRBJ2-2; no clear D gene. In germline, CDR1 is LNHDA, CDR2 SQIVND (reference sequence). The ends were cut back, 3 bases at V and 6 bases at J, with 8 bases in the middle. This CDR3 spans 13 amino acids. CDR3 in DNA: TGTGCCAGTAGTATCCCCGAGGCCGGGGAGCTGTTTTTT. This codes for CASSIPEAGELFF. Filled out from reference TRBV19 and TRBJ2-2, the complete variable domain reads DGGITQSPKYLFRKEGQNVTLSCEQNLNHDAMYWYRQDPGQGLRLIYYSQIVNDFQKGDIAEGYSVSREKKESFPLTVTSAQKNPTAFYLCASSIPEAGELFFGEGSRLTVL.

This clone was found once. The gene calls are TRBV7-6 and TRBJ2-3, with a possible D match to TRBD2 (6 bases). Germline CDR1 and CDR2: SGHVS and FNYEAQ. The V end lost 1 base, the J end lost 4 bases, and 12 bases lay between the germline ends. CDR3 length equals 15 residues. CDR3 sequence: CASSLGAGRSDTQYF. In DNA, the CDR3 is TGTGCCAGCAGCTTAGGGGCGGGGAGGTCAGATACGCAGTATTTT.

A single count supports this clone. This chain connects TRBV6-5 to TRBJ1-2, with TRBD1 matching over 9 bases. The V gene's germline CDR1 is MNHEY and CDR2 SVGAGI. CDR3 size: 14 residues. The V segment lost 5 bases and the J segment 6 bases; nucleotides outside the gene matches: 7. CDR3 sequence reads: CASSRATGGDGYTF. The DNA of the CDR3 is TGTGCCAGCAGTAGAGCGACAGGGGGAGATGGCTACACCTTC.

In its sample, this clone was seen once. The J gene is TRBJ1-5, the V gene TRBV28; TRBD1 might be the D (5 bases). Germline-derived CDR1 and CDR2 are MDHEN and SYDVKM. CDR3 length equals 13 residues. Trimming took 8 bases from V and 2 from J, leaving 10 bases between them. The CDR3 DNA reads TGTGCCAGCTCAGGGTTAGGCAATCAGCCCCAGCATTTT. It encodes CASSGLGNQPQHF.

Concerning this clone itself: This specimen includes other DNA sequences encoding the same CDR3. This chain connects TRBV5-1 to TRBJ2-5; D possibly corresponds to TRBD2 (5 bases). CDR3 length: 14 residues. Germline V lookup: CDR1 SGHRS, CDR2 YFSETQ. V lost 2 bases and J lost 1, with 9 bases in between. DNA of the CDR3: TGCGCCAGCAGCTTAGACGGAGGCCAAGAGACCCAGTACTTC. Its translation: CASSLDGGQETQYF.

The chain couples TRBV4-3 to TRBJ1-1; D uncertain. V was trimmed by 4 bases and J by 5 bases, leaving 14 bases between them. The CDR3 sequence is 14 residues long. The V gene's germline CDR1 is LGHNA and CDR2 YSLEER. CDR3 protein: CASSPFLGRTEAFF. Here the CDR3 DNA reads TGCGCCAGCAGCCCATTCTTAGGGAGGACTGAAGCTTTCTTT.

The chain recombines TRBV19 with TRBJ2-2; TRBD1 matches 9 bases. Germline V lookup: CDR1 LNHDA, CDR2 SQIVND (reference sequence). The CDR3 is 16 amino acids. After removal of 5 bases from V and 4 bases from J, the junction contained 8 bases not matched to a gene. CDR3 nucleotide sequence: TGTGCCAGTAGTCAAATAGGGACAGGGTCCACCGGGGAGCTGTTTTTT. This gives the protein CASSQIGTGSTGELFF. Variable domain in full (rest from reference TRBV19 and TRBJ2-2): DGGITQSPKYLFRKEGQNVTLSCEQNLNHDAMYWYRQDPGQGLRLIYYSQIVNDFQKGDIAEGYSVSREKKESFPLTVTSAQKNPTAFYLCASSQIGTGSTGELFFGEGSRLTVL.

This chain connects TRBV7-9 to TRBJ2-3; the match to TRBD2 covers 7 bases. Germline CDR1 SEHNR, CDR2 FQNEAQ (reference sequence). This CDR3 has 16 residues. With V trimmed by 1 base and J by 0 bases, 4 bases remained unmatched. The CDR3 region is CASSLDGGTSTDTQYF. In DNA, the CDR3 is TGTGCCAGCAGCTTAGACGGGGGGACTAGCACAGATACGCAGTATTTT.

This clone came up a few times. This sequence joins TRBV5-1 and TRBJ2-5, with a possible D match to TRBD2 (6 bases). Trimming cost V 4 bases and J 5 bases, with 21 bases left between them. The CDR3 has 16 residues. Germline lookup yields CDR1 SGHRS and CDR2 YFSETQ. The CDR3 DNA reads TGCGCCAGCAGCATCGGGGCGGGCACCCGGGAGGAGACCCAGTACTTC. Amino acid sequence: CASSIGAGTREETQYF.

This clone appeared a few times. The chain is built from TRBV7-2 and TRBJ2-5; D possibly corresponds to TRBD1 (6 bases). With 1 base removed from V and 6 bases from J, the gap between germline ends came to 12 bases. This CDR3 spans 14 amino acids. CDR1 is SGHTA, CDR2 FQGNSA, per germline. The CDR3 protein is CASSLVTQGQTQYF. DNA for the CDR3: TGTGCCAGCAGCTTAGTGACCCAGGGGCAGACCCAGTACTTC.

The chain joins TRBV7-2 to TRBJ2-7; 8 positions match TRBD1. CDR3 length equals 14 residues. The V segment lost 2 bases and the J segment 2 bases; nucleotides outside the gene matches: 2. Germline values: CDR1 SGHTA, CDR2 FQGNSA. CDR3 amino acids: CASSLRQGPYEQYF. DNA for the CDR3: TGTGCCAGCAGCTTAAGACAGGGGCCCTACGAGCAGTACTTC.

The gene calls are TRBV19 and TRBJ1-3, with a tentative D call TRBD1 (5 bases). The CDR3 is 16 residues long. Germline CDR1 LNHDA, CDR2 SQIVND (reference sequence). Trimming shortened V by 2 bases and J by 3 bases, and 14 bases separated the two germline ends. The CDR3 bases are TGTGCCAGTAGTATATCCCAGGGTCTGTTTGGAAACACCATATATTTT. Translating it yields CASSISQGLFGNTIYF.

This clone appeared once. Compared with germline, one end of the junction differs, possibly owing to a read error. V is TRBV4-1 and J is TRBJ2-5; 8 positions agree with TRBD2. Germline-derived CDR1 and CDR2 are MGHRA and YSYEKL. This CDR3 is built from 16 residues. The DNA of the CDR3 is TGCGCCTGCAGCCCCGTGAGCGGGGGACCTCAAGAGACCCAGTACTTC. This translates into CACSPVSGGPQETQYF.

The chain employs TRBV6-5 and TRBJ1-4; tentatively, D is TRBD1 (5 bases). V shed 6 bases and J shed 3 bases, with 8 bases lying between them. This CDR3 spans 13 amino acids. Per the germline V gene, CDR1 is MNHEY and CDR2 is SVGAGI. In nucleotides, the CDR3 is TGTGCCAGCAGCAGACAGTCTAATGAAAAACTGTTTTTT. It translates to CASSRQSNEKLFF.

This CDR3 is CATSLTGEPEKLFF. Written as DNA, the CDR3 is TGTGCCACCAGCCTAACGGGGGAACCCGAAAAACTGTTTTTT. The chain combines TRBV15 with TRBJ1-4, with TRBD1 as a possible D gene (5 bases). Germline V gives CDR1 LNHNV, CDR2 YYDKDF (reference sequence). The germline V and J ends were trimmed by 5 bases and 8 bases, with 15 bases remaining between them. The CDR3 totals 14 residues.

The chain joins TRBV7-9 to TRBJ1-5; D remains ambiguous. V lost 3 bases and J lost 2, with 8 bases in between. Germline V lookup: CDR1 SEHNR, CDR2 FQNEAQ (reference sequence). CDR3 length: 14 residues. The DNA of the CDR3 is TGTGCCAGCAGCTTCTCCCTCGGCAATCAGCCCCAGCATTTT. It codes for CASSFSLGNQPQHF.

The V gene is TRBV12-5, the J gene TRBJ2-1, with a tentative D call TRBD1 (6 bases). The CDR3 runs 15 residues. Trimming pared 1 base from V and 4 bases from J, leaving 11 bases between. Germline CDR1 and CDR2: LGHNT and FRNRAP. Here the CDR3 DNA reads TGTGCTAGTGGTTTGGGAGGGGGAGAATACAATGAGCAGTTCTTC. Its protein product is CASGLGGGEYNEQFF.

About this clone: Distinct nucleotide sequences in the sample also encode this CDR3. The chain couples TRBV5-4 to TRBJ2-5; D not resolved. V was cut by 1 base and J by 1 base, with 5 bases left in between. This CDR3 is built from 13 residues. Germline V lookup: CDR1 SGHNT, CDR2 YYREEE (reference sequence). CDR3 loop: CASSLPSQETQYF. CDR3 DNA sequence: TGTGCCAGCAGCTTGCCTTCCCAAGAGACCCAGTACTTC.

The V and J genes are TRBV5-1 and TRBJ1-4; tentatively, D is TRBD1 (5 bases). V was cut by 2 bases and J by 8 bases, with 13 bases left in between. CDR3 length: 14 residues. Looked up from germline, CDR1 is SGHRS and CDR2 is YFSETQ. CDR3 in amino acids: CASSLGRVGEKLFF. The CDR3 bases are TGCGCCAGCAGCTTAGGCAGGGTGGGCGAAAAACTGTTTTTT. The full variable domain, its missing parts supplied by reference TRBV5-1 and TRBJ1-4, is KAGVTQTPRYLIKTRGQQVTLSCSPISGHRSVSWYQQTPGQGLQFLFEYFSETQRNKGNFPGRFSGRQFSNSRSEMNVSTLELGDSALYLCASSLGRVGEKLFFGSGTQLSVL.

CDR3 region: CASSLRGYNSPLHF. The CDR3 bases are TGTGCCAGCAGCTTGCGGGGCTATAATTCACCCCTCCACTTT. The genes are TRBV5-5 and TRBJ1-6; no definite D call. Germline CDR1 SGHKS, CDR2 YYEKEE (reference sequence). This CDR3 has 14 residues. V lost 1 base and J 3 bases, leaving 5 bases between the germline ends.